Presented here are 12 T cell receptor beta chains from one specimen sequenced in a study of control samples from healthy donors and cancer patients. Profiled with immunoSEQ multiplex PCR; TCRdb holds only in-frame clones, not every one. The sample holds some 49,000 clones, approximately 86% seen once. The source material was PBMCs. These receptors came from a woman aged 45-60 years with lung cancer.

This chain links TRBV6-5 with TRBJ1-5, with D uncertain. The length of the CDR3 is 16 residues. Trimming took off 0 bases at V and 13 bases at J, with 22 bases between the two ends. In germline, CDR1 is MNHEY, CDR2 SVGAGI. CDR3 coding DNA: TGTGCCAGCAGTTACTCGACTCTCTCGGCTAGAGTGGCTCAGCATTTT. This sequence encodes CASSYSTLSARVAQHF.

The chain recombines TRBV3-1 (or the pseudogene TRBV3-2) with TRBJ1-1; D is unclear. From germline, CDR1 is LGHDT and CDR2 YNNKEL (reference sequence). V was trimmed by 0 bases and J by 4 bases, leaving 15 bases between them. The CDR3 sequence is 16 residues long. The CDR3 protein is CASSQESSGGPTEAFF. Here the CDR3 DNA reads TGTGCCAGCAGCCAAGAAAGTTCGGGAGGCCCCACTGAAGCTTTCTTT.

This chain joins TRBV7-3 and TRBJ2-2, with D possibly called TRBD1 or TRBD2 (6 bases each). The V and J ends lost 2 bases and 4 bases respectively, with 11 bases between them. The CDR3 is 15 residues long. Germline lookup yields CDR1 SGHTA and CDR2 FQGTGA. The CDR3 DNA is TGTGCCAGCAGCTTACGTGGAGGGGGCACCGGGGAGCTGTTTTTT. It is translated as CASSLRGGGTGELFF.

The gene calls are TRBV12-3 or TRBV12-4 and TRBJ1-1; weak D call: TRBD1 (5 bases). The germline V and J ends were trimmed by 4 bases and 0 bases, with 6 bases remaining between them. The CDR3 covers 13 residues. CDR3 region: CASSWDLNTEAFF. In DNA form, the CDR3 reads TGTGCCAGCAGTTGGGACCTGAACACTGAAGCTTTCTTT.

Notes on this clone: One end of the junction is discordant with germline, which a read error may explain. Distinct nucleotide sequences in the sample also encode this CDR3. This rearrangement joins TRBV27 to TRBJ1-5; maybe TRBD1 (6 bases). The germline CDR1 and CDR2 sequences are MNHEY and SMNVEV (reference sequence). The CDR3 sequence is 14 residues long. CDR3 in amino acids: CASSSLTGHQPQHF. The CDR3 nucleotides read TGTGCCAGCAGTTCACTGACGGGACATCAGCCCCAACATTTT.

This clone was recorded once. This sequence joins TRBV5-4 and TRBJ1-3; weak D call: TRBD1 (5 bases). The germline V gene has CDR1 SGHNT and CDR2 YYREEE (reference sequence). Trimming pared 0 bases from V and 0 bases from J, leaving 13 bases between. This CDR3 spans 17 amino acids. The CDR3 loop is CASSLDPGGGSGNTIYF. The CDR3 DNA reads as TGTGCCAGCAGCTTGGACCCGGGGGGTGGCTCTGGAAACACCATATATTTT.

V gene TRBV28 combines with J gene TRBJ1-1; D is unclear. Between the trimmed V and J ends, which lost 7 bases and 8 bases, there was a span of 14 bases. CDR1 is MDHEN, CDR2 SYDVKM, per germline. This CDR3 contains 12 residues. This CDR3 is CASTQRRLEAFF. The CDR3 bases are TGTGCCAGCACCCAAAGGAGGCTCGAAGCTTTCTTT.

The V call is TRBV25-1, the J call TRBJ2-6, with TRBD2 matching 8 bases. Trimming took 5 bases from V and 0 from J; bases not matched to a gene: 6. The CDR3 contains 17 residues. CDR1 and CDR2 (germline): MGHDK, SYGVNS. This CDR3 reads CASSPAGVFSGANVLTF. In DNA, the CDR3 is TGTGCCAGCAGTCCAGCGGGGGTATTCTCTGGGGCCAACGTCCTGACTTTC.

The J gene is TRBJ2-1, the V gene TRBV7-3; the D gene is possibly TRBD1 (5 bases). The CDR3 runs 14 residues. Germline V gene lookup returns CDR1 SGHTA and CDR2 FQGTGA. The V end lost 0 bases, the J end lost 8 bases, and 11 bases lay between the germline ends. Here the CDR3 reads CASSLTLQGDEQFF. DNA of the CDR3: TGTGCCAGCAGCTTAACGCTGCAAGGGGATGAGCAGTTCTTC.

The chain couples TRBV6-2 or TRBV6-3 to TRBJ2-7; TRBD2 aligns across 12 bases. J was trimmed by 4 bases and V by 6 bases; bases with no gene match: 1. This CDR3 region has 13 residues. Germline CDR1 reads MNHEY; CDR2 reads SVGEGT. The DNA of the CDR3 is TGTGCCAGCAGCGGACTAGCGGGGTACGAGCAGTACTTC. Its translation is CASSGLAGYEQYF.

V usage is TRBV28 and J usage is TRBJ1-4, with 7 bases fitting TRBD1. Germline V lookup: CDR1 MDHEN, CDR2 SYDVKM. The ends lost 6 bases at V and 5 bases at J; junction bases unmatched: 3. This CDR3 is built from 13 residues. CDR3 in amino acids: CASRRGQNEKLFF. In nucleotides, the CDR3 is TGTGCCAGCAGGAGGGGACAGAATGAAAAACTGTTTTTT.

This rearrangement joins TRBV21-1 to TRBJ2-2; TRBD1 is the table's D call and was not checked against the DNA. TRBV21-1 counts as a pseudogene. The CDR3 is 18 amino acids. CDR3 coding DNA: TGTGCCAGCAGCATGATTTCGGAAGGGACAGAAATCGACGGGGAGCTGTTTTTT. Its protein is CASSMISEGTEIDGELFF.